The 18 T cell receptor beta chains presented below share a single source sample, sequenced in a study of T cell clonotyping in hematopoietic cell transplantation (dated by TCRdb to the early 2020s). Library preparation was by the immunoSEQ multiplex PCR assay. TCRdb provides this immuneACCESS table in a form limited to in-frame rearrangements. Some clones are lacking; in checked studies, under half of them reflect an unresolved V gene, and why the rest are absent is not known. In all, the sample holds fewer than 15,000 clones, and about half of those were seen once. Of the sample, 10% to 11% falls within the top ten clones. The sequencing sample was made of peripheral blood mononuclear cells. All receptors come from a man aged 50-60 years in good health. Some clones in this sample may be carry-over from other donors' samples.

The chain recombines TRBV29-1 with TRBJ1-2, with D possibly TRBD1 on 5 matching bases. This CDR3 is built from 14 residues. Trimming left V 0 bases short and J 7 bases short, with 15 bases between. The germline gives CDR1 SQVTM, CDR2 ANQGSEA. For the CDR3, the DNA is TGCAGCGTTGAAGAACCCCCAGGGAACGCTGGCTACACCTTC. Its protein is CSVEEPPGNAGYTF.

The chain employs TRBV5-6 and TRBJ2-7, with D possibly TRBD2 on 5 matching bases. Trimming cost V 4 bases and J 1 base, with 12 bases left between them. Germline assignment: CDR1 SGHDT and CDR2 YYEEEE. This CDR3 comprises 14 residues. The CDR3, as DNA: TGTGCCAGCAGCCTTCTAGCAGATTCCTACGAGCAGTACTTC. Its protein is CASSLLADSYEQYF.

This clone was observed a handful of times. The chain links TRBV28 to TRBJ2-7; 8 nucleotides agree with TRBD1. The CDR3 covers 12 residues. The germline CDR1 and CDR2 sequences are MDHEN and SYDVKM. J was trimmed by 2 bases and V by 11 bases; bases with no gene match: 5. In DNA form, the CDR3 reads TGTGCCTCAGGACAGGGTCCCTACGAGCAGTACTTC. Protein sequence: CASGQGPYEQYF.

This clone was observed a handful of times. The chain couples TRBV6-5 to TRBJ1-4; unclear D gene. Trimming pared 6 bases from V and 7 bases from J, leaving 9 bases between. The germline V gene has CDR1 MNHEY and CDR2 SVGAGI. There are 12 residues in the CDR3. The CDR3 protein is CASSEKSEKLFF. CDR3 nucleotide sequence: TGTGCCAGCAGCGAAAAAAGTGAAAAACTGTTTTTT.

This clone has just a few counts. DNA for the CDR3: TGTGCCAGCAGCTTCCCCGGGGTAGGGGGCTACACCTTC. Its protein product is CASSFPGVGGYTF. The J gene is TRBJ1-2, the V gene TRBV7-2; the D is unclear. The V gene's germline CDR1 is SGHTA and CDR2 FQGNSA. CDR3 length: 13 residues. Between the trimmed V and J ends, which lost 3 bases and 8 bases, there was a span of 13 bases.

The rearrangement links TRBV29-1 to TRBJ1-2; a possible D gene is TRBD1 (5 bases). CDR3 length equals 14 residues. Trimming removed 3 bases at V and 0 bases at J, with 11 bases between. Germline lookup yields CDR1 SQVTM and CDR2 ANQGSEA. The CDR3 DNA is TGCAGCGTTGAGGGGCCAGCCTCTAACTATGGCTACACCTTC. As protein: CSVEGPASNYGYTF.

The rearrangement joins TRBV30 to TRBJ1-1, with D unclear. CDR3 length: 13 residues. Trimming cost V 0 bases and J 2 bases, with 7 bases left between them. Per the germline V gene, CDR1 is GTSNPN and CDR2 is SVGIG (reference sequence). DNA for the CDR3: TGTGCCTGGAGTGTTGACGTAAACACTGAAGCTTTCTTT. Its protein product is CAWSVDVNTEAFF.

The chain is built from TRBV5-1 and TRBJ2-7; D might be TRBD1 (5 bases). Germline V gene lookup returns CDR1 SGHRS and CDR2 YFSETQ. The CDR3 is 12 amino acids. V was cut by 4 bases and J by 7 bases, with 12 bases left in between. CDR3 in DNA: TGCGCCAGCAGCATCAGGGTAGAAGAGCAGTACTTC. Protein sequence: CASSIRVEEQYF.

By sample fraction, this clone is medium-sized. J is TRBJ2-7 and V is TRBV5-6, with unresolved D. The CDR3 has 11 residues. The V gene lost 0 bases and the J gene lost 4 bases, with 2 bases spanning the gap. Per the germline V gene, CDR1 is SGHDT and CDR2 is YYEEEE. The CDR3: CASSLGYEQYF. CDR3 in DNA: TGTGCCAGCAGCTTGGGGTACGAGCAGTACTTC.

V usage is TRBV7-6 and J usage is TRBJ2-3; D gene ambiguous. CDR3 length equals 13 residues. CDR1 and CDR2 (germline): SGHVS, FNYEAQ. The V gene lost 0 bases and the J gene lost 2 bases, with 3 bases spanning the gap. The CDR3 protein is CASSLALTDTQYF. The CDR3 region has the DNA TGTGCCAGCAGCTTAGCCCTCACAGATACGCAGTATTTT.

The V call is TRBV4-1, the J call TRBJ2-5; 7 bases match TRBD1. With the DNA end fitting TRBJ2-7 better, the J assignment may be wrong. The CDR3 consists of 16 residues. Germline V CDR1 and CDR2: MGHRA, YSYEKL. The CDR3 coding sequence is TGCGCCAGCAGCCAAGGGGACAGTCCTTTTTCCTACGAGCAGTACTTC. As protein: CASSQGDSPFSYEQYF.

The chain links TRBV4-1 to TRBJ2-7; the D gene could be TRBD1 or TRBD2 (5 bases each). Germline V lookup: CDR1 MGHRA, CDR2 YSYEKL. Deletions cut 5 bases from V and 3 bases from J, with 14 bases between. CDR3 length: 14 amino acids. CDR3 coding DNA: TGCGCCAGCAGCGATTTCAGGGAGAGCTACGAGCAGTACTTC. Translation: CASSDFRESYEQYF.

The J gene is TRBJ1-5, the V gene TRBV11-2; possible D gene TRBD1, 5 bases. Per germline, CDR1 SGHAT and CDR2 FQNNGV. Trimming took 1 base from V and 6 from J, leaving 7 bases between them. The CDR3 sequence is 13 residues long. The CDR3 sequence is CASSLGGIQPQHF. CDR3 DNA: TGTGCCAGCAGCTTAGGGGGGATTCAGCCCCAGCATTTT.

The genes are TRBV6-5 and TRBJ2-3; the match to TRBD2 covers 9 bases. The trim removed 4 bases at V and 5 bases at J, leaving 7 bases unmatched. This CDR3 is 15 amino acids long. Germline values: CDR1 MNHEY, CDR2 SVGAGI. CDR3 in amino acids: CASSSTAGGEDTQYF. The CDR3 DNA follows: TGTGCCAGCAGTTCCACAGCGGGAGGTGAAGATACGCAGTATTTT.

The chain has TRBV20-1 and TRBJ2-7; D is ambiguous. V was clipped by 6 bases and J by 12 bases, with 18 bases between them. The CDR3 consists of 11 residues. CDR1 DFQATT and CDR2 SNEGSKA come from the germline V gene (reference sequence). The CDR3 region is CSAGRSGHPYF. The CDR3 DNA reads TGCAGTGCCGGACGTTCGGGCCATCCGTACTTC.

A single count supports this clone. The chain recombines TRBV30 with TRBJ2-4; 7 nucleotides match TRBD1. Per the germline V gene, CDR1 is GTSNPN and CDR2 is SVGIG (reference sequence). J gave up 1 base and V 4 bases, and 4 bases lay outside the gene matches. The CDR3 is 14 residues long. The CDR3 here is CAWNFRGAKNIQYF. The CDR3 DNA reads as TGTGCCTGGAACTTCAGGGGGGCCAAAAACATTCAGTACTTC.

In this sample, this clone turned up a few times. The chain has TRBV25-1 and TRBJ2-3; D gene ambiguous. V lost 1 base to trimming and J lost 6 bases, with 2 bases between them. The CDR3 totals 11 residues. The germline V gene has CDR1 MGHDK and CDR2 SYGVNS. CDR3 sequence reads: CASSEFDTQYF. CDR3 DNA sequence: TGTGCCAGCAGTGAATTTGATACGCAGTATTTT.

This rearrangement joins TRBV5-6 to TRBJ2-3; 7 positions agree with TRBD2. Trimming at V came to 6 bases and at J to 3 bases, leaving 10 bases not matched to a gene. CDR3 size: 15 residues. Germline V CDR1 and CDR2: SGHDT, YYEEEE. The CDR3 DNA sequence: TGTGCCAGCACTGGGGGGGAGGGGAGGACAGATACGCAGTATTTT. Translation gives CASTGGEGRTDTQYF.